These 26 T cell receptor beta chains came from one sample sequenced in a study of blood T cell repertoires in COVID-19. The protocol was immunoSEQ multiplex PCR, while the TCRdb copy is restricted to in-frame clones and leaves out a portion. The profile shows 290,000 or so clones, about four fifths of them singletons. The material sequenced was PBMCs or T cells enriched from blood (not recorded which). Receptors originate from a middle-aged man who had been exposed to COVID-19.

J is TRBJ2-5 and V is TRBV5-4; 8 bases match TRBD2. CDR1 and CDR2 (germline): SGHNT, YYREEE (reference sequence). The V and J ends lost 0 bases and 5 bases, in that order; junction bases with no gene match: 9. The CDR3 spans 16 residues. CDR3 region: CASSLDWAGGGETQYF. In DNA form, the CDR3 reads TGTGCCAGCAGCTTGGATTGGGCAGGCGGGGGGGAGACCCAGTACTTC.

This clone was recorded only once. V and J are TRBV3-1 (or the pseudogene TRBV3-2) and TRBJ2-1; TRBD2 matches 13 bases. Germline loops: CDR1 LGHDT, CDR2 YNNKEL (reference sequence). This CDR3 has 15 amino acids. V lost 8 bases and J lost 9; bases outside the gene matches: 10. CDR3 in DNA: TGTGCCAGCTCACCCGGGACTAGCGGGATCGGTGAGCAGTTCTTC. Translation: CASSPGTSGIGEQFF.

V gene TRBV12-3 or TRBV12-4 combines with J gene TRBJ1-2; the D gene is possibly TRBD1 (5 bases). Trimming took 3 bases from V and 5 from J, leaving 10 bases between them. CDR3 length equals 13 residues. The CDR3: CASSLAGLYGYTF. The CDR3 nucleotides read TGTGCCAGCAGTTTGGCAGGGCTATATGGCTACACCTTC.

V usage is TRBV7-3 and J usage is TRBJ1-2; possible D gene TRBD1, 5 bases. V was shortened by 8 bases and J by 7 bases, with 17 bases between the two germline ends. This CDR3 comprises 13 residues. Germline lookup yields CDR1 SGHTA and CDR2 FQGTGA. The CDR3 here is CASPQAREGGYTF. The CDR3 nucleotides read TGTGCCAGCCCCCAGGCCAGGGAAGGTGGCTACACCTTC.

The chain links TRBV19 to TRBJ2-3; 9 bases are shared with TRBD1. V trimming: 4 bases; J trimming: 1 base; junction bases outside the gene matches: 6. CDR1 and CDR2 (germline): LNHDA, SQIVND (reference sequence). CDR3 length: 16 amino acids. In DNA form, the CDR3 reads TGTGCCAGTAGTAGGAAACAGGGGGCTGGCACAGATACGCAGTATTTT. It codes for CASSRKQGAGTDTQYF. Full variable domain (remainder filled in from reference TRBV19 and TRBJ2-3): DGGITQSPKYLFRKEGQNVTLSCEQNLNHDAMYWYRQDPGQGLRLIYYSQIVNDFQKGDIAEGYSVSREKKESFPLTVTSAQKNPTAFYLCASSRKQGAGTDTQYFGPGTRLTVL.

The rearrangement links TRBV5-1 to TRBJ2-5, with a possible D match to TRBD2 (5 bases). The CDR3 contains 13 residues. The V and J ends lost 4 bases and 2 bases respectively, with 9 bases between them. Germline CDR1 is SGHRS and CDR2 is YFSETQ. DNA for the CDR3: TGCGCCAGCAGCCTAAGCGGACAAGAGACCCAGTACTTC. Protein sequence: CASSLSGQETQYF.

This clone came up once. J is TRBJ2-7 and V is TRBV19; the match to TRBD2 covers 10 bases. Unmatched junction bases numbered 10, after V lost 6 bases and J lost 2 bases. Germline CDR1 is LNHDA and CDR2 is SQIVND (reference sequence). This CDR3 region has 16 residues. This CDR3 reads CASSQAGGLPTYEQYF. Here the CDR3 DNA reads TGTGCCAGTAGCCAAGCGGGAGGGCTCCCGACCTACGAGCAGTACTTC.

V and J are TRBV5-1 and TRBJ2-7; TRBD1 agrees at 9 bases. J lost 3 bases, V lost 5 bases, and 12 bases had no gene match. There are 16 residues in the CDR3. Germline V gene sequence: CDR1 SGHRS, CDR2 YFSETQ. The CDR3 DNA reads TGCGCCAGCAGTCCTAATCCGGGACAGGGTTTCTACGAGCAGTACTTC. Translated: CASSPNPGQGFYEQYF.

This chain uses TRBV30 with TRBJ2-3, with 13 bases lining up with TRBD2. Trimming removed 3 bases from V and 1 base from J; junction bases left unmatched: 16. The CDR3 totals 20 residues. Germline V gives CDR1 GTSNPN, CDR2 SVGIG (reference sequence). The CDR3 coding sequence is TGTGCCTGGAGCCACGGCCCCACTAGCGGGAGGGCCGGTCGCACAGATACGCAGTATTTT. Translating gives CAWSHGPTSGRAGRTDTQYF.

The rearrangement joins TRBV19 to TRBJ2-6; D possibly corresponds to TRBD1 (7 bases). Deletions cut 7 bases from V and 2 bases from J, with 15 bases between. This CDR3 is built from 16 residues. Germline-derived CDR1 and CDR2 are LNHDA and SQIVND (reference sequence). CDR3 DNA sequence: TGTGCCAGTATCCTCAGGGGGGAAGCTGGGGCCAACGTCCTGACTTTC. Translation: CASILRGEAGANVLTF.

DNA of the CDR3: TGTGCCAGCAGTTACCCGACGGGGTCGGGCAATTCACCCCTCCACTTT. It translates to CASSYPTGSGNSPLHF. The V gene is TRBV6-5, the J gene TRBJ1-6; D is ambiguous. Germline CDR1 and CDR2: MNHEY and SVGAGI. This CDR3 is built from 16 residues. V was clipped by 2 bases and J by 7 bases, with 15 bases between them.

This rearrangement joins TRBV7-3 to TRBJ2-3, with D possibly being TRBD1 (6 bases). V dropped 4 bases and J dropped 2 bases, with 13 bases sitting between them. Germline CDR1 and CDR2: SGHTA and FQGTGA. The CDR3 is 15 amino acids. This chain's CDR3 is CASSSPGHSTDTQYF. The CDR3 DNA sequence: TGTGCCAGCAGCTCCCCGGGACACTCCACAGATACGCAGTATTTT.

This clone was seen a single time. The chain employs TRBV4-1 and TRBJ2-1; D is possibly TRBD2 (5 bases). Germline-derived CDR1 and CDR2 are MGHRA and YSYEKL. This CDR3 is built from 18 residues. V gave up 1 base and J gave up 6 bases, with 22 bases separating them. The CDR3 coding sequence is TGCGCCAGCAGCCAAGGAATTTTGCGCGGGCAGCACTTCAATGAGCAGTTCTTC. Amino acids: CASSQGILRGQHFNEQFF.

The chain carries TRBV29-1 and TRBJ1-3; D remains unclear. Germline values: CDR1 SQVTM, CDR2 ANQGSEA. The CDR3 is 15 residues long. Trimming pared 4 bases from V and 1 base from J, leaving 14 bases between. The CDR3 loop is CSVAPRDKSGNTIYF. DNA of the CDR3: TGCAGCGTTGCTCCCCGGGATAAGTCTGGAAACACCATATATTTT. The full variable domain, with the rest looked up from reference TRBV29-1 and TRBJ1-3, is SAVISQKPSRDICQRGTSLTIQCQVDSQVTMMFWYRQQPGQSLTLIATANQGSEATYESGFVIDKFPISRPNLTFSTLTVSNMSPEDSSIYLCSVAPRDKSGNTIYFGEGSWLTVV.

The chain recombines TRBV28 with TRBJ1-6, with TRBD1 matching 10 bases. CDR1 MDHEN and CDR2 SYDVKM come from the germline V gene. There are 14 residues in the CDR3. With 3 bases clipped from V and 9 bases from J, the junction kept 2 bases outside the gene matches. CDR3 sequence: CASSLGTGVSPLHF. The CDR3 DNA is TGTGCCAGCAGTTTGGGGACAGGGGTTTCACCCCTCCACTTT.

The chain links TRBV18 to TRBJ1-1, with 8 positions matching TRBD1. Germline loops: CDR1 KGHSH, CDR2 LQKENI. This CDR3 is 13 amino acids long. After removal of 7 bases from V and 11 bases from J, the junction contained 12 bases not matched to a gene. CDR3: CASFPGTGSPAFF. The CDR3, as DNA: TGTGCCAGCTTTCCCGGGACAGGTTCTCCGGCTTTCTTT.

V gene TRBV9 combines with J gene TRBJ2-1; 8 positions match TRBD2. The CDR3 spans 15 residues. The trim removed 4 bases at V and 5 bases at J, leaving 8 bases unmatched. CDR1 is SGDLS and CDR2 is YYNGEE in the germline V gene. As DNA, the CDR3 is TGTGCCAGCAGCCCCCGGACTAGCAACAACAATGAGCAGTTCTTC. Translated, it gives CASSPRTSNNNEQFF.

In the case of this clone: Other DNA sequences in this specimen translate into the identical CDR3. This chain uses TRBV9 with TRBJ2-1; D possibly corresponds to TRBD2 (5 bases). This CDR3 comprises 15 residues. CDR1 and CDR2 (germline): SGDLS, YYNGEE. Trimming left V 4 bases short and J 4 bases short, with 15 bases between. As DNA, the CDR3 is TGTGCCAGCAGCCCCCCTCCCGGGGTATACAATGAGCAGTTCTTC. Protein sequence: CASSPPPGVYNEQFF. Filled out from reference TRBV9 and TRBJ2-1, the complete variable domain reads DSGVTQTPKHLITATGQRVTLRCSPRSGDLSVYWYQQSLDQGLQFLIQYYNGEERAKGNILERFSAQQFPDLHSELNLSSLELGDSALYFCASSPPPGVYNEQFFGPGTRLTVL.

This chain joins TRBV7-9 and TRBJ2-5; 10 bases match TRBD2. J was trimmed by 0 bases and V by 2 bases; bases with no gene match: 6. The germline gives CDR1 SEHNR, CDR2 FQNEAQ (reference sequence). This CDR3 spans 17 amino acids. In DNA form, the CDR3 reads TGTGCCAGCAGCTTACCGGGACTAGCGCAGTACCAAGAGACCCAGTACTTC. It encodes CASSLPGLAQYQETQYF. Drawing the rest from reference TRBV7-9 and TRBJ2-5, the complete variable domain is DTGVSQNPRHKITKRGQNVTFRCDPISEHNRLYWYRQTLGQGPEFLTYFQNEAQLEKSRLLSDRFSAERPKGSFSTLEIQRTEQGDSAMYLCASSLPGLAQYQETQYFGPGTRLLVL.

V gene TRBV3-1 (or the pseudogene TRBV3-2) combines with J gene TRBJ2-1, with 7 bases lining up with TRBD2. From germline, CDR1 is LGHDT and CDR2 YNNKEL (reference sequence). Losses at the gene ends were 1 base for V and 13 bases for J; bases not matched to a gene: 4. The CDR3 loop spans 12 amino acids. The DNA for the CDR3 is TGTGCCAGCAGCCAAGGCGGGACTAAACAGTTCTTC. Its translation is CASSQGGTKQFF.

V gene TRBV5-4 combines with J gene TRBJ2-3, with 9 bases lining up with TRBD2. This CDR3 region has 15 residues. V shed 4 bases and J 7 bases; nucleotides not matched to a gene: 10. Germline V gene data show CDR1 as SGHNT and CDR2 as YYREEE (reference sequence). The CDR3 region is CASSEYEREANTQYF. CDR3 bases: TGTGCCAGCAGCGAGTACGAGCGGGAGGCTAATACGCAGTATTTT. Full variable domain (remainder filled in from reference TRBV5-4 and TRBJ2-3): ETGVTQSPTHLIKTRGQQVTLRCSSQSGHNTVSWYQQALGQGPQFIFQYYREEENGRGNFPPRFSGLQFPNYSSELNVNALELDDSALYLCASSEYEREANTQYFGPGTRLTVL.

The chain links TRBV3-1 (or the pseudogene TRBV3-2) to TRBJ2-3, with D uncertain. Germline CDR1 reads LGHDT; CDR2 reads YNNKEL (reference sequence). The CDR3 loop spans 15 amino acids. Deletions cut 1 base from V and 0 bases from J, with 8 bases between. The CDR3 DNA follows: TGTGCCAGCAGCCAAGTTCCCTCTAGCACAGATACGCAGTATTTT. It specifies CASSQVPSSTDTQYF.

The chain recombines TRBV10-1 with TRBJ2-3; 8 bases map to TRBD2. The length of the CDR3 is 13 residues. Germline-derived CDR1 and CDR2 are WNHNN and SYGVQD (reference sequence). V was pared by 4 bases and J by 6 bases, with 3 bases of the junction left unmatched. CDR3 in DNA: TGCGCCAGCAGTGGCGGGGGGATGGATACGCAGTATTTT. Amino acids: CASSGGGMDTQYF.

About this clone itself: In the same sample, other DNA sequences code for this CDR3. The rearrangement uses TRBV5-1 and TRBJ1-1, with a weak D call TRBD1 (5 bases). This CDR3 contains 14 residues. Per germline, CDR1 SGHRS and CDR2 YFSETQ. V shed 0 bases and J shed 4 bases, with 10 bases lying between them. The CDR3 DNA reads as TGCGCCAGCAGCTTGGGTGGCGGGGGCACTGAAGCTTTCTTT. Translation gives CASSLGGGGTEAFF.

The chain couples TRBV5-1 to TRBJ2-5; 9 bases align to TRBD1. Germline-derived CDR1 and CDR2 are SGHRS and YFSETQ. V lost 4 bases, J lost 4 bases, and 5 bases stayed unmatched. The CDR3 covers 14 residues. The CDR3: CASSRGTGLETQYF. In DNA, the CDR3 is TGCGCCAGCAGCAGGGGGACAGGGTTAGAGACCCAGTACTTC. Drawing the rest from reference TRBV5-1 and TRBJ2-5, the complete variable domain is KAGVTQTPRYLIKTRGQQVTLSCSPISGHRSVSWYQQTPGQGLQFLFEYFSETQRNKGNFPGRFSGRQFSNSRSEMNVSTLELGDSALYLCASSRGTGLETQYFGPGTRLLVL.

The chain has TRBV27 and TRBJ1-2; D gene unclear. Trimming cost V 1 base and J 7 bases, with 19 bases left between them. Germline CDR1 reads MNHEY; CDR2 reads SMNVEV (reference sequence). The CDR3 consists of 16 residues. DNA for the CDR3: TGTGCCAGCAGTTTATTCGGAGGTGGGGTGTTGGGTGGCTACACCTTC. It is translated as CASSLFGGGVLGGYTF.